This T cell receptor (beta chain) was recovered during a study of technical replicates of blood from a few donors. The assay was immunoSEQ multiplex PCR, and TCRdb's table has in-frame clones only and misses some. This sample has approximately 31,000 clones, with approximately 90% found just once. V shed 6 bases, J shed 4 bases, and the junction held 11 bases outside the gene matches. Germline CDR1 and CDR2: MRHNA and SNTAGT. CDR3 length: 17 amino acids. V gene TRBV6-4 combines with J gene TRBJ2-1; 11 bases are a match to TRBD2. This receptor was taken from a human donor in good health. Some clones in this sample may be carry-over from other donors' samples. Source material: PBMCs. The CDR3: CASSETLAGGTYNEQFF. The CDR3 DNA follows: TGTGCCAGCAGCGAAACCTTAGCGGGAGGGACTTACAATGAGCAGTTCTTC.